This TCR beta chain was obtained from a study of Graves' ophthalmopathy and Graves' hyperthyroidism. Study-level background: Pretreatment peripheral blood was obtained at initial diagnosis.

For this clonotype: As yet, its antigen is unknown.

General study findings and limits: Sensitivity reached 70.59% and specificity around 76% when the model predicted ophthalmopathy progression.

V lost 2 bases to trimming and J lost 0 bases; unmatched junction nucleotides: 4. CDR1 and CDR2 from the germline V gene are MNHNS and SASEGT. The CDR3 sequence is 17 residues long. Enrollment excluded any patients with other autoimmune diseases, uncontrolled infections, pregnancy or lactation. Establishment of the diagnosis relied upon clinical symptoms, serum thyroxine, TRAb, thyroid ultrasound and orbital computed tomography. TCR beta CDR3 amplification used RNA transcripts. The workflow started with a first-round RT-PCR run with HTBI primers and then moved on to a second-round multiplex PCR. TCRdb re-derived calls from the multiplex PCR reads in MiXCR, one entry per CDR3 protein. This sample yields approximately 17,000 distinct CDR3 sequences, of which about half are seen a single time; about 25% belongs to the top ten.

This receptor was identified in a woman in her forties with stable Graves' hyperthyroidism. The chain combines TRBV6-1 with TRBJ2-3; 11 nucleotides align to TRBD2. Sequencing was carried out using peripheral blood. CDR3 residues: CASSESWTSGSTDTQYF. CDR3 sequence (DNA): TGTGCCAGCAGTGAATCCTGGACTAGCGGGAGCACAGATACGCAGTATTTT.